This T cell receptor beta chain was retrieved from a study of blood T cell repertoires in COVID-19. Study context: Sources were T cells, B-cell-depleted T cells, or PBMCs; the material itself was cDNA or gDNA.

In the source study's methods: Amplifying reference gene primers gave estimates of nucleated cell counts. The table came from immunoSEQ multiplex PCR; TCRdb's copy has only in-frame clones and leaves some out. Clone size and the V and J calls come from that table; the DNA yielded D and trimming. Of 150,000 to 200,000 clones listed, around 79% are singletons. The germline gives CDR1 SGHNT, CDR2 YENEEA. The V end lost 5 bases, the J end lost 7 bases, and 14 bases lay between the germline ends. This CDR3 is built from 14 residues. The sequencing input was peripheral blood. The V gene is TRBV11-3, the J gene TRBJ2-2; D gene uncertain. This receptor was obtained from a woman aged 40 to 50 with COVID-19, enrolled during active disease. In nucleotides, the CDR3 is TGTGCCAGCAGCCCTCGACAAACCCACGGGGAGCTGTTTTTT. It yields the protein CASSPRQTHGELFF.